The rows below give T cell receptor beta chains drawn from one sample of a study of shared clonotypes between healthy human individuals. The protocol was immunoSEQ multiplex PCR, while the TCRdb copy is restricted to in-frame clones and leaves out a portion. The sample carries about 610,000 clones, approximately 96% recorded once. Sample: naive CD8+ T cells sorted from blood. Receptors originate from a woman aged 30 to 39 in good health. Each CDR3 is given with its conserved first and last residue. Fields, in order: V gene, clone size, D gene, J gene, CDR3 protein, CDR3 DNA. D genes are given only for firm matches. Part of the rows lack a size; the others show once, few, many or a class for expanded clones.

>TRBV18|.|TRBD2|TRBJ2-1
CASSPLAGADEQFF
TGTGCCAGCTCACCATTAGCGGGAGCTGATGAGCAGTTCTTC
>TRBV5-4|.|.|TRBJ2-1
CASSLGVSDAQFF
TGTGCCAGCAGCTTGGGTGTTAGCGATGCGCAGTTCTTC
>TRBV5-8|.|TRBD2|TRBJ2-3
CASSLERTSPHTDTQYF
TGTGCCAGCAGCCTCGAGCGGACTAGCCCCCACACAGATACGCAGTATTTT
>TRBV7-7|.|TRBD2|TRBJ2-1
CASSAQLAGVDNEQFF
TGTGCCAGCAGCGCGCAACTAGCGGGAGTAGACAATGAGCAGTTCTTC
>TRBV11-2|.|.|TRBJ2-1
CASSLVPGESNEQFF
TGTGCCAGCAGCTTAGTCCCGGGAGAGTCCAATGAGCAGTTCTTC
>TRBV4-1|.|.|TRBJ2-3
CASRLEIASTDTQYF
TGCGCCAGCAGGCTCGAGATTGCTAGCACAGATACGCAGTATTTT
>TRBV27|.|.|TRBJ2-7
CASGRGFYEQYF
TGTGCCAGCGGCAGGGGTTTTTACGAGCAGTACTTC
>TRBV7-9|.|.|TRBJ1-2
CASSLTGDGYTF
TGTGCCAGCAGCTTAACCGGGGACGGCTACACCTTC
>TRBV28|.|.|TRBJ1-1
CASSSPKEGNTEAFF
TGTGCCAGCAGTTCCCCCAAAGAGGGGAACACTGAAGCTTTCTTT
>TRBV7-2|once|TRBD2|TRBJ2-3
CASSIGTSGILADTQYF
TGTGCCAGCAGCATAGGGACTAGCGGGATTCTTGCAGATACGCAGTATTTT
>TRBV7-9|.|TRBD1|TRBJ2-7
CASSRDRVGEQYF
TGTGCCAGCAGCCGGGACAGGGTGGGCGAGCAGTACTTC
>TRBV9|.|TRBD1|TRBJ2-2
CASSGQGGAGELFF
TGTGCCAGCAGCGGACAGGGTGGGGCCGGGGAGCTGTTTTTT
>TRBV7-2|.|.|TRBJ2-7
CASSLYVITYEQYF
TGTGCCAGCAGCTTATACGTCATAACCTACGAGCAGTACTTC
>TRBV7-2|.|.|TRBJ2-5
CASSLVGGTQYF
TGTGCCAGCAGCTTAGTCGGTGGGACCCAGTACTTC
>TRBV27|.|.|TRBJ2-2
CASSPTQRRNTGELFF
TGTGCCAGCAGTCCCACTCAGCGGAGGAACACCGGGGAGCTGTTTTTT
>TRBV28|.|TRBD2|TRBJ2-1
CASRASGRNEQFF
TGTGCCAGCCGGGCTAGCGGGAGAAATGAGCAGTTCTTC
>TRBV19|.|.|TRBJ2-7
CASSIEADDYNNGRPEQYF
TGTGCCAGTAGTATAGAAGCGGACGATTATAATAACGGGAGACCCGAGCAGTACTTC
>TRBV9|.|TRBD2|TRBJ2-3
CASSVGLAFVPDTQYF
TGTGCCAGCAGCGTTGGACTAGCTTTTGTCCCAGATACGCAGTATTTT
>TRBV6-5|.|.|TRBJ2-1
CASRVVAEVYNEQFF
TGTGCCAGCAGGGTGGTAGCGGAAGTGTACAATGAGCAGTTCTTC
>TRBV27|.|.|TRBJ2-7
CASSLFYSGPEAEQYF
TGTGCCAGCAGTTTATTTTACTCCGGGCCAGAGGCCGAGCAGTACTTC
>TRBV4-1|once|TRBD2|TRBJ2-1
CASSLLAGGRNEQFF
TGCGCCAGCAGCCTATTAGCGGGAGGGCGGAATGAGCAGTTCTTC
>TRBV10-2|.|TRBD2|TRBJ2-1
CASSDERGPAGEQFF
TGCGCCAGCAGTGATGAGCGGGGGCCCGCGGGGGAGCAGTTCTTC
>TRBV28|.|.|TRBJ1-5
CASTPEIGGNQPQHF
TGTGCCAGCACTCCCGAAATCGGAGGCAATCAGCCCCAGCATTTT
>TRBV28|.|.|TRBJ2-1
CASSPDYNEQFF
TGTGCCAGCAGTCCAGACTACAATGAGCAGTTCTTC
>TRBV28|.|.|TRBJ1-5
CASSLEQHNQPQHF
TGTGCCAGCAGTTTGGAGCAACACAATCAGCCCCAGCATTTT
>TRBV7-9|.|.|TRBJ2-1
CASSLRIEQFF
TGTGCCAGCAGCTTGAGGATCGAGCAGTTCTTC
>TRBV25-1|.|.|TRBJ2-7
CATATAAYEQYF
TGTGCCACCGCGACGGCCGCCTACGAGCAGTACTTC
>TRBV27|.|.|TRBJ1-2
CASSLRQFYGYTF
TGTGCCAGCAGTTTGAGGCAGTTCTATGGCTACACCTTC
>TRBV27|.|.|TRBJ2-7
CASSLGEFYEQYF
TGTGCCAGCAGTTTAGGGGAATTCTACGAGCAGTACTTC
>TRBV21-1|.|.|TRBJ2-7
CAVQVCVSEQYF
TGTGCCGTACAGGTCTGTGTTTCCGAGCAGTACTTC
>TRBV5-6|.|.|TRBJ2-1
CASSGGGDEQFF
TGTGCCAGCAGCGGGGGCGGGGATGAGCAGTTCTTC
>TRBV4-1|.|.|TRBJ2-1
CASSPSMGHNEQFF
TGCGCCAGCAGCCCTTCTATGGGGCACAATGAGCAGTTCTTC
>TRBV27|.|.|TRBJ1-2
CASSPELGRTPSYTF
TGTGCCAGCAGTCCAGAACTCGGACGGACCCCCAGCTACACCTTC
>TRBV28|.|TRBD2|TRBJ2-7
CASRSHLAGVYEQYF
TGTGCCAGCAGGTCTCATCTAGCGGGAGTCTACGAGCAGTACTTC
>TRBV13|.|TRBD1|TRBJ1-1
CASSGTGWGTEAFF
TGTGCCAGCAGCGGGACAGGGTGGGGGACTGAAGCTTTCTTT
>TRBV6-5|.|.|TRBJ2-7
CASRDTPYEQYF
TGTGCCAGCCGGGACACTCCCTACGAGCAGTACTTC
>TRBV7-8|once|TRBD2|TRBJ2-1
CASSLFDSGVTYNEQFF
TGTGCCAGCAGCTTATTCGACAGCGGGGTAACCTACAATGAGCAGTTCTTC
>TRBV2|.|.|TRBJ2-7
CASSEDYEQYF
TGTGCCAGCAGTGAAGACTACGAGCAGTACTTC
>TRBV28|.|.|TRBJ2-3
CASSFRATDTQYF
TGTGCCAGCAGTTTCCGTGCGACAGATACGCAGTATTTT
>TRBV6-5|.|.|TRBJ2-1
CASSSGPYNEQFF
TGTGCCAGCAGTTCGGGACCCTACAATGAGCAGTTCTTC
>TRBV27|.|.|TRBJ1-5
CASRLIGAEGQPQHF
TGTGCCAGCAGGCTTATCGGAGCAGAGGGTCAGCCCCAGCATTTT
>TRBV27|.|TRBD2|TRBJ2-7
CASSLIGAKGGLAGYYEQYF
TGTGCCAGCAGTTTAATCGGGGCGAAGGGAGGGCTAGCGGGATACTACGAGCAGTACTTC
>TRBV10-3|.|.|TRBJ2-3
CAIGGPDTQYF
TGTGCCATCGGAGGTCCAGATACGCAGTATTTT
>TRBV4-1|.|.|TRBJ2-7
CASSQPLGGKGEQYF
TGCGCCAGCAGCCAACCCCTGGGGGGTAAGGGCGAGCAGTACTTC
>TRBV29-1|.|.|TRBJ2-7
CSVVGDAYEQYF
TGCAGCGTTGTGGGAGACGCCTACGAGCAGTACTTC
>TRBV2|.|TRBD1|TRBJ1-2
CASEQGVKGYTF
TGTGCCAGCGAACAGGGGGTTAAGGGCTACACCTTC
>TRBV27|.|.|TRBJ2-7
CASRGSHEQYF
TGTGCCAGCAGGGGGAGCCACGAGCAGTACTTC
>TRBV23-1|.|.|TRBJ2-4
CASSQVGEEGNIQYF
TGCGCCAGCAGTCAAGTAGGGGAGGAAGGAAACATTCAGTACTTC